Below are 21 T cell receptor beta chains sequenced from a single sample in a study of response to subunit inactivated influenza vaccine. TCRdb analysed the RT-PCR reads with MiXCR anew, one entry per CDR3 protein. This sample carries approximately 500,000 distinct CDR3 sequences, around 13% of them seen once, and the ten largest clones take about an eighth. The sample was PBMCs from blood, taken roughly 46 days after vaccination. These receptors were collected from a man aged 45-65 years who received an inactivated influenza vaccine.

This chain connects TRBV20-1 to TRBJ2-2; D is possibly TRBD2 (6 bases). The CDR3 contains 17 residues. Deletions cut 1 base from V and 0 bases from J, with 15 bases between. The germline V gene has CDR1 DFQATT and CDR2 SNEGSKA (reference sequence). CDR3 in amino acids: CSARVPRGNANTGELFF. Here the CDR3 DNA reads TGCAGTGCTAGAGTCCCACGGGGGAACGCGAACACCGGGGAGCTGTTTTTT.

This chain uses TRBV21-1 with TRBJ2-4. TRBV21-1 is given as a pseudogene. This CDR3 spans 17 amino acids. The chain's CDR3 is CASSPQTKTLAKNIQYF. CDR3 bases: TGTGCCAGCAGCCCACAGACCAAGACTCTAGCCAAAAACATTCAGTACTTC.

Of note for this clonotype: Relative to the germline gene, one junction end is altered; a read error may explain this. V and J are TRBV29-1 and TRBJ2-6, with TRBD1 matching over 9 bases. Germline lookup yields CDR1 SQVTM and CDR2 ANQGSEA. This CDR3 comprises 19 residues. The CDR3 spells CSVGMGPGQGPSGANVLSF. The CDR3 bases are TGCAGCGTTGGGATGGGGCCGGGACAGGGTCCTTCTGGGGCCAACGTCCTGTCTTTC.

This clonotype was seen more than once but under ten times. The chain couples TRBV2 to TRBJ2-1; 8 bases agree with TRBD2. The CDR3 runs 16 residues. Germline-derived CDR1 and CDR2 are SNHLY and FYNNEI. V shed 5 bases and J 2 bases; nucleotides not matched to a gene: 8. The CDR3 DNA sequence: TGTGCCAGCAGTAAGACGGGGGGGTACACCTACAATGAGCAGTTCTTC. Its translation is CASSKTGGYTYNEQFF. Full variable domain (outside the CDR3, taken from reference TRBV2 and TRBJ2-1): EPEVTQTPSHQVTQMGQEVILRCVPISNHLYFYWYRQILGQKVEFLVSFYNNEISEKSEIFDDQFSVERPDGSNFTLKIRSTKLEDSAMYFCASSKTGGYTYNEQFFGPGTRLTVL.

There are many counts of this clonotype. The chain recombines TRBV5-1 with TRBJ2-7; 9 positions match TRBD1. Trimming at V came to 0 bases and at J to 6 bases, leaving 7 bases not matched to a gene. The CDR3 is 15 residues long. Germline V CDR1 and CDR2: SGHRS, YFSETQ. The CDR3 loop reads CASSLDGDRASEQYF. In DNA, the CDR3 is TGCGCCAGCAGCTTGGATGGGGACAGGGCTTCCGAGCAGTACTTC.

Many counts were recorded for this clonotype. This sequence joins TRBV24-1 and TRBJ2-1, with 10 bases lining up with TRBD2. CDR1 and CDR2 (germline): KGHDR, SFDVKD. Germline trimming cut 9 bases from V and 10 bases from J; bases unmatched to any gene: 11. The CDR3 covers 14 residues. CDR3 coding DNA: TGTGCCACCCGTGGGAGCGGGAGGGCCTGGGAGCAGTTCTTC. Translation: CATRGSGRAWEQFF.

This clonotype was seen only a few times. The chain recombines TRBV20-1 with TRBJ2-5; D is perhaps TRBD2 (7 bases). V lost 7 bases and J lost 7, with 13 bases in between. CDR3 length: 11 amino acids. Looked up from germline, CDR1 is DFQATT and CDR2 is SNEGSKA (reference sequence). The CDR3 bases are TGCAGTGGGGGGGGGCATGGGACCCAGTACTTC. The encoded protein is CSGGGHGTQYF.

DNA for the CDR3: TGTGCCAGTAGTAAGGGCAGGTTGAACTCCTACGAGCAGTACTTC. It specifies CASSKGRLNSYEQYF. The chain joins TRBV19 to TRBJ2-7; D is ambiguous. V gave up 4 bases and J gave up 0 bases, with 13 bases separating them. The CDR3 length is 15 residues. Germline V gene sequence: CDR1 LNHDA, CDR2 SQIVND (reference sequence).

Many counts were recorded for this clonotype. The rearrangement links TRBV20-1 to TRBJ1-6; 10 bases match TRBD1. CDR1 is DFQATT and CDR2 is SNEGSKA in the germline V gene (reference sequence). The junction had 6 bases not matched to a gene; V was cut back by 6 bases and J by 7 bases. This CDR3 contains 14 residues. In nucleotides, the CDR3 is TGCAGTGCAGCCGGGACAGGGGCCAATTCACCCCTCCACTTT. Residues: CSAAGTGANSPLHF.

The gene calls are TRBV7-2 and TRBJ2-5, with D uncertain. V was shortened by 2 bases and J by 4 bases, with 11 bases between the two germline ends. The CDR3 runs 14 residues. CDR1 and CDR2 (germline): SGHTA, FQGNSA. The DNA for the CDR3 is TGTGCCAGCAGCTTAAGTTTTTGGGGAGAGACCCAGTACTTC. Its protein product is CASSLSFWGETQYF. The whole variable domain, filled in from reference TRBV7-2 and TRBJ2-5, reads GAGVSQSPSNKVTEKGKDVELRCDPISGHTALYWYRQSLGQGLEFLIYFQGNSAPDKSGLPSDRFSAERTGGSVSTLTIQRTQQEDSAVYLCASSLSFWGETQYFGPGTRLLVL.

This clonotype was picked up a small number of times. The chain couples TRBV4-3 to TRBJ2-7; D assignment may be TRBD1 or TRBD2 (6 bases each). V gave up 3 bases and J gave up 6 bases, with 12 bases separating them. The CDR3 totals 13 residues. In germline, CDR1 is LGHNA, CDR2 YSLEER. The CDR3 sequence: CASSHSRGREQYF. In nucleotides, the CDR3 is TGCGCCAGCAGCCATTCACGGGGGCGCGAGCAGTACTTC.

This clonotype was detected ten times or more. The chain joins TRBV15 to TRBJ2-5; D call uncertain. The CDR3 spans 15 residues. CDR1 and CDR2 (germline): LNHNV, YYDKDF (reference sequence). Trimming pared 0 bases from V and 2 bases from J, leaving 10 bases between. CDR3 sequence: CATSRDPGPQETQYF. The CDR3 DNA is TGTGCCACCAGCAGAGACCCTGGGCCTCAAGAGACCCAGTACTTC.

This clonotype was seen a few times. CDR3 sequence (DNA): TGTGCCAGCGGGAGCGCCCGAGAGTTCTTC. Amino acids: CASGSAREFF. The chain employs TRBV6-2 or TRBV6-3 and TRBJ2-1, with a weak D call TRBD2 (5 bases). V was cut by 8 bases and J by 14 bases, with 13 bases left in between. Germline CDR1 and CDR2: MNHEY and SVGEGT. The CDR3 is made up of 10 amino acids.

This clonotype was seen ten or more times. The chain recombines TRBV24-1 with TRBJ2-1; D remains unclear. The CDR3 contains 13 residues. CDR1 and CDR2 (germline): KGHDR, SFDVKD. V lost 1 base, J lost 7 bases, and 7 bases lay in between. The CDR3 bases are TGTGCCACCAGTGATTTCTCGGGTAATGAGCAGTTCTTC. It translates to CATSDFSGNEQFF.

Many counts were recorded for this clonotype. CDR3 sequence: CSVRLQPWTDTQYF. Written as DNA, the CDR3 is TGCAGCGTTAGGCTCCAGCCTTGGACAGATACGCAGTATTTT. The chain employs TRBV29-1 and TRBJ2-3; D is uncertain. CDR1 and CDR2 from the germline V gene are SQVTM and ANQGSEA. The CDR3 spans 14 residues. V was trimmed by 5 bases and J by 3 bases, leaving 15 bases between them.

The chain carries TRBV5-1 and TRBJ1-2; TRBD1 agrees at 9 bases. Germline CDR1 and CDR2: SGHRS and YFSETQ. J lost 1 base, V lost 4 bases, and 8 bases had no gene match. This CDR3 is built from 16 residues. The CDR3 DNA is TGCGCCAGCAGCGCCGGGACAGGGAGGATTAACTATGGCTACACCTTC. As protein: CASSAGTGRINYGYTF. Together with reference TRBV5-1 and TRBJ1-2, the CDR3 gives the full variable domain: KAGVTQTPRYLIKTRGQQVTLSCSPISGHRSVSWYQQTPGQGLQFLFEYFSETQRNKGNFPGRFSGRQFSNSRSEMNVSTLELGDSALYLCASSAGTGRINYGYTFGSGTRLTVV.

CDR3 region: CASCLSGTSAPYEQYF. For the CDR3, the DNA is TGTGCCAGCTGCCTTTCCGGGACTAGCGCTCCCTACGAGCAGTACTTC. This sequence joins TRBV6-2 or TRBV6-3 and TRBJ2-7, with 10 bases aligning to TRBD2. The CDR3 runs to 16 residues. Germline loops: CDR1 MNHEY, CDR2 SVGEGT. V gave up 8 bases and J gave up 2 bases; unmatched junction bases: 12.

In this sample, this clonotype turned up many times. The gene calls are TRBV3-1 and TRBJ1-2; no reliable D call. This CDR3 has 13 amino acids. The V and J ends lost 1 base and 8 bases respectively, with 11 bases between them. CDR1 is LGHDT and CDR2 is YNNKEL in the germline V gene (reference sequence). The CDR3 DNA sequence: TGTGCCAGCAGCCAAGTCCTCGGTGGAGGCTACACCTTC. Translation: CASSQVLGGGYTF.

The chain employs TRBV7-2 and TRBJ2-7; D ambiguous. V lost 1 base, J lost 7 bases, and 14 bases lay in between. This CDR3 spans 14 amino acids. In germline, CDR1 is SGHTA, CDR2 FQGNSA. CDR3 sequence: CASSLGRTFGEQYF. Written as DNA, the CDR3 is TGTGCCAGCAGCTTAGGTCGCACCTTTGGTGAGCAGTACTTC.

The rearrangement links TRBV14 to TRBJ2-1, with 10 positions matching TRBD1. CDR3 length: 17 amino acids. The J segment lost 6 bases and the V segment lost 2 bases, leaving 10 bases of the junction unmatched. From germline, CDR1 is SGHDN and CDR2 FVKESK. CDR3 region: CASSQPGQGIGGNEQFF. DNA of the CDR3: TGTGCCAGCAGCCAACCGGGACAGGGGATTGGTGGCAATGAGCAGTTCTTC.

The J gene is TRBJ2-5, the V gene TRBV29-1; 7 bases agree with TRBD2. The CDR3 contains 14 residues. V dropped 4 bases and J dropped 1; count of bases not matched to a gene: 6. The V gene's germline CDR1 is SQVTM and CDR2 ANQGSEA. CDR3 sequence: CSVGSGWSQETQYF. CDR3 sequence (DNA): TGCAGCGTTGGTAGCGGGTGGAGCCAAGAGACCCAGTACTTC.